This T cell receptor (beta chain) was documented in a study of T cell changes during pregnancy in multiple sclerosis. Clones were sequenced by immunoSEQ multiplex PCR, and TCRdb holds only the in-frame ones, with some missing. The profile shows roughly 30,000 clones, roughly 89% of them singletons. The sequencing used CD4+ T cells from peripheral blood mononuclear cells, collected in the first trimester of pregnancy. This receptor was obtained from a female donor in good health, enrolled as a control in a pregnancy study.

In DNA form, the CDR3 reads TGTGCCAGCAGCCACGCTAGCAATCACCAAGAGACCCAGTACTTC. This encodes CASSHASNHQETQYF. This chain joins TRBV28 and TRBJ2-5; tentative D call: TRBD2 (5 bases). Trimming removed 6 bases at V and 0 bases at J, with 14 bases between. The length of the CDR3 is 15 residues. Germline V gene data show CDR1 as MDHEN and CDR2 as SYDVKM.